Each of the 23 T cell receptor beta chains below was sequenced from the same sample in a study of T cell changes during pregnancy in multiple sclerosis. TCRdb's copy holds only in-frame clones and misses some; the assay was immunoSEQ multiplex PCR. The repertoire consists of approximately 44,000 clones, with about 91% occurring once and the leading ten covering approximately 0.5%. The sequencing used CD4+ T cells from peripheral blood mononuclear cells, collected in the second trimester of pregnancy. The receptors were sampled from a female donor in good health, enrolled as a control in a pregnancy study.

The rearrangement joins TRBV6-5 to TRBJ1-2; D remains unclear. The CDR3 is 14 amino acids. V lost 5 bases and J 5 bases, leaving 15 bases between the germline ends. The germline V gene encodes CDR1 MNHEY and CDR2 SVGAGI. The CDR3 reads CASSKHAEDYGYTF. The DNA of the CDR3 is TGTGCCAGCAGTAAACACGCAGAAGATTATGGCTACACCTTC.

In its sample, this clone ranks as medium-sized (0.01 to 0.1%). The chain couples TRBV6-4 to TRBJ2-7, with D possibly being TRBD2 (6 bases). V was trimmed by 2 bases and J by 4 bases, leaving 24 bases between them. Germline V lookup: CDR1 MRHNA, CDR2 SNTAGT. This CDR3 region has 18 residues. Here the CDR3 reads CASSDADREKSGLYEQYF. The CDR3 nucleotides read TGTGCCAGCAGTGACGCGGACCGAGAGAAGAGTGGACTATACGAGCAGTACTTC.

The chain combines TRBV2 with TRBJ1-2; TRBD1 matches 7 bases. The CDR3 totals 14 residues. V lost 6 bases to trimming and J lost 2 bases; unmatched junction nucleotides: 6. Per germline, CDR1 SNHLY and CDR2 FYNNEI. CDR3 loop: CASRYRGQNYGYTF. CDR3 bases: TGTGCCAGCAGATACAGGGGACAGAACTATGGCTACACCTTC.

V is TRBV10-3 and J is TRBJ2-3, with D maybe TRBD2 (7 bases). CDR3 length equals 15 residues. CDR1 and CDR2 from the germline V gene are ENHRY and SYGVKD. Trimming cost V 6 bases and J 4 bases, with 17 bases left between them. The CDR3 nucleotides are TGTGCCATCAGAGGGGGGGGGATGTTACCAGATACGCAGTATTTT. Its protein product is CAIRGGGMLPDTQYF.

The chain couples TRBV7-9 to TRBJ2-1; a weak D match, TRBD2 (5 bases). The CDR3 covers 14 residues. Deletions cut 4 bases from V and 6 bases from J, with 13 bases between. The germline V gene has CDR1 SEHNR and CDR2 FQNEAQ (reference sequence). This CDR3 reads CASSSKQTINEQFF. The CDR3 DNA follows: TGTGCCAGCAGCTCAAAACAGACTATCAATGAGCAGTTCTTC.

J is TRBJ2-5 and V is TRBV19; 7 bases agree with TRBD1. Unmatched junction bases numbered 8, after V lost 7 bases and J lost 3 bases. CDR1 and CDR2 from the germline V gene are LNHDA and SQIVND (reference sequence). The CDR3 has 14 residues. CDR3 protein: CASTDRDSEETQYF. The DNA of the CDR3 is TGTGCCAGTACCGACCGGGACAGCGAAGAGACCCAGTACTTC.

This clone occurred once. The chain joins TRBV15 to TRBJ1-2, with a possible D match to TRBD1 (6 bases). The V and J ends lost 0 bases and 8 bases respectively, with 22 bases between them. From germline, CDR1 is LNHNV and CDR2 YYDKDF (reference sequence). The CDR3 spans 17 residues. DNA of the CDR3: TGTGCCACCAGCAGAGATCCCGGCGGGGGCACGTTGAAAGGCTACACCTTC. This gives the protein CATSRDPGGGTLKGYTF.

The rearrangement uses TRBV21-1 and TRBJ1-3; whether TRBD1, the table's D call, matches the DNA was not checked. TRBV21-1 is termed a pseudogene. CDR3 length equals 21 residues. CDR3 DNA: TGTGCCAGCAGCGGCGATAGTAATAACCGGGACAGTCAAAGGTCCGGAAACACCATATATTTT. It translates to CASSGDSNNRDSQRSGNTIYF.

This rearrangement joins TRBV19 to TRBJ1-1; TRBD1 aligns across 12 bases. V lost 10 bases, J lost 4 bases, and 10 bases stayed unmatched. The CDR3 loop spans 15 amino acids. Germline CDR1 is LNHDA and CDR2 is SQIVND (reference sequence). CDR3 nucleotide sequence: TGTGCCATTCGGGGGACAGGGGGCGCGAGCACTGAAGCTTTCTTT. It translates to CAIRGTGGASTEAFF.

This sequence joins TRBV18 and TRBJ2-1, with D tentatively TRBD1 (6 bases). V lost 5 bases, J lost 0 bases, and 11 bases lay in between. Germline CDR1 KGHSH, CDR2 LQKENI. The CDR3 runs 15 residues. CDR3 in DNA: TGTGCCAGCTCAGCAGACAGGAGCTCCTACAATGAGCAGTTCTTC. This gives the protein CASSADRSSYNEQFF. The complete variable domain, with remaining parts taken from reference TRBV18 and TRBJ2-1, reads NAGVMQNPRHLVRRRGQEARLRCSPMKGHSHVYWYRQLPEEGLKFMVYLQKENIIDESGMPKERFSAEFPKEGPSILRIQQVVRGDSAAYFCASSADRSSYNEQFFGPGTRLTVL.

V is TRBV7-9 and J is TRBJ1-1; possibly TRBD1 for D (6 bases). This CDR3 spans 13 amino acids. Looked up from germline, CDR1 is SEHNR and CDR2 is FQNEAQ (reference sequence). Deletions cut 0 bases from V and 9 bases from J, with 11 bases between. In DNA form, the CDR3 reads TGTGCCAGCAGCTTAGCCCAAACAGGGCAAGCTTTCTTT. Its protein product is CASSLAQTGQAFF.

This chain uses TRBV12-5 with TRBJ2-1, with D possibly matching TRBD2 (6 bases). Trimming took 5 bases from V and 1 from J, leaving 21 bases between them. Germline lookup yields CDR1 LGHNT and CDR2 FRNRAP. The CDR3 has 18 residues. The CDR3 loop reads CASGPLNTGTVSYNEQFF. As DNA, the CDR3 is TGTGCTAGTGGTCCCCTAAATACCGGGACTGTATCCTACAATGAGCAGTTCTTC.

The DNA of the CDR3 is TGTGCCAGCAGCCAGGGGGGCCCCACAGATACGCAGTATTTT. Residues: CASSQGGPTDTQYF. The chain is built from TRBV7-3 and TRBJ2-3; tentatively, D is TRBD1 (7 bases). The CDR3 runs to 14 residues. Germline V CDR1 and CDR2: SGHTA, FQGTGA. Trimming cost V 5 bases and J 2 bases, with 11 bases left between them.

The chain recombines TRBV5-1 with TRBJ2-5; 9 bases line up with TRBD1. Unmatched junction bases numbered 11, after V lost 4 bases and J lost 4 bases. The CDR3 spans 16 residues. Germline V gene sequence: CDR1 SGHRS, CDR2 YFSETQ. CDR3 amino acids: CASSAIQGATAETQYF. DNA for the CDR3: TGCGCCAGCAGCGCCATACAGGGGGCGACGGCAGAGACCCAGTACTTC.

The chain couples TRBV28 to TRBJ1-4; no clear D gene. CDR3 size: 16 residues. Germline CDR1 is MDHEN and CDR2 is SYDVKM. V was pared by 6 bases and J by 3 bases, with 17 bases between. CDR3 bases: TGTGCCAGCAGCCGCATGGCGCTTGAGGCTAATGAAAAACTGTTTTTT. It specifies CASSRMALEANEKLFF.

This clone was seen only a few times. This rearrangement joins TRBV15 to TRBJ2-2; TRBD2 matches at 8 bases. Germline CDR1 LNHNV, CDR2 YYDKDF (reference sequence). The CDR3 loop spans 16 amino acids. Losses at the gene ends were 2 bases for V and 3 bases for J; bases not matched to a gene: 5. The CDR3: CATSRKRGFDTGELFF. In DNA, the CDR3 is TGTGCCACCAGCAGAAAGCGGGGGTTCGACACCGGGGAGCTGTTTTTT.

This clone was seen just once. The rearrangement links TRBV7-8 to TRBJ2-5; a weak D match, TRBD2 (6 bases). Germline V gene sequence: CDR1 SGHVS, CDR2 FQNEAQ. The V gene lost 5 bases and the J gene lost 1 base, with 17 bases spanning the gap. The CDR3 runs 16 residues. The CDR3 nucleotides read TGTGCCAGCAGCAAGAATCCATGGGACTTCCAAGAGACCCAGTACTTC. As protein: CASSKNPWDFQETQYF.

The chain has TRBV11-3 and TRBJ2-3; D remains unclear. The V end lost 1 base, the J end lost 6 bases, and 5 bases lay between the germline ends. This CDR3 is 12 amino acids long. CDR1 is SGHNT, CDR2 YENEEA, per germline. This CDR3 is CASSLGMDTQYF. The CDR3 DNA reads TGTGCCAGCAGCTTAGGTATGGATACGCAGTATTTT.

The V call is TRBV7-3, the J call TRBJ1-1, with TRBD1 identical over 7 bases. This CDR3 has 15 residues. Germline CDR1 is SGHTA and CDR2 is FQGTGA. V gave up 4 bases and J gave up 2 bases; unmatched junction bases: 7. CDR3: CASSSTGARNTEAFF. The CDR3 DNA is TGTGCCAGCAGCTCCACAGGGGCGCGAAACACTGAAGCTTTCTTT.

In its sample, this clone was seen once. This chain uses TRBV30 with TRBJ1-5; no clear D gene. Germline assignment: CDR1 GTSNPN and CDR2 SVGIG (reference sequence). This CDR3 comprises 14 residues. V dropped 1 base and J dropped 0 bases, with 7 bases sitting between them. The CDR3: CAWSGGPSNQPQHF. CDR3 in DNA: TGTGCCTGGAGTGGAGGGCCTAGCAATCAGCCCCAGCATTTT.

The V and J genes are TRBV7-3 and TRBJ2-3; D possibly corresponds to TRBD1 (6 bases). This CDR3 region has 15 residues. Germline V gene data show CDR1 as SGHTA and CDR2 as FQGTGA. V was cut by 2 bases and J by 0 bases, with 9 bases left in between. CDR3 sequence: CASSLGQSSTDTQYF. The CDR3 bases are TGTGCCAGCAGCTTAGGACAGAGCAGCACAGATACGCAGTATTTT.

The chain employs TRBV6-5 and TRBJ2-7; 7 bases are shared with TRBD1. Germline V gives CDR1 MNHEY, CDR2 SVGAGI. The CDR3 consists of 15 residues. Germline trimming cut 5 bases from V and 0 bases from J; bases unmatched to any gene: 7. CDR3 residues: CASSRGQPSSYEQYF. CDR3 nucleotides: TGTGCCAGCAGTAGGGGACAGCCGAGCTCCTACGAGCAGTACTTC.

This chain connects TRBV5-1 to TRBJ2-3; TRBD2 agrees at 11 bases. Germline assignment: CDR1 SGHRS and CDR2 YFSETQ. There are 16 residues in the CDR3. After removal of 4 bases from V and 4 bases from J, the junction contained 8 bases not matched to a gene. The CDR3 bases are TGCGCCAGCAGCCTACTAGGACTAGCGGGTCCAGATACGCAGTATTTT. It specifies CASSLLGLAGPDTQYF.